The rows below give T cell receptor beta chains drawn from one sample of a study of T cells in Graves' hyperthyroidism and ophthalmopathy. TCRdb re-called the multiplex PCR reads through MiXCR, storing one row per CDR3 protein. The sample records over 700,000 distinct CDR3 sequences, around a third being singletons. Material: blood. The receptors originated from a woman between 35 and 50 years old with Graves' hyperthyroidism. The CDR3 runs from the conserved cysteine through the conserved F or W. Fields, in order: J gene, D gene, clone size, V gene, CDR3 protein, CDR3 DNA. D genes are given only for firm matches. A row's size may be missing; if present it is once, few, many or a size class.

j_call: TRBJ2-2
d_call: NA
clone_size: NA
v_call: TRBV14
cdr3_aa: CASSQLARNTGELFF
cdr3_nt: TGTGCCAGCAGCCAACTAGCGCGGAACACCGGGGAGCTGTTTTTT

j_call: TRBJ2-2
d_call: NA
clone_size: many
v_call: TRBV7-9
cdr3_aa: CASSPIDTGELFF
cdr3_nt: TGTGCCAGCAGCCCTATCGACACCGGGGAGCTGTTTTTT

j_call: TRBJ1-1
d_call: NA
clone_size: NA
v_call: TRBV7-2
cdr3_aa: CASSLNEGKNRLAFF
cdr3_nt: TGTGCCAGCAGCTTAAATGAAGGGAAAAATCGTTTAGCTTTCTTT

j_call: TRBJ1-2
d_call: TRBD1
clone_size: NA
v_call: TRBV6-2/TRBV6-3
cdr3_aa: CASNWDSYGYTF
cdr3_nt: TGTGCCAGCAACTGGGACAGCTATGGCTACACCTTC

j_call: TRBJ2-7
d_call: TRBD1
clone_size: NA
v_call: TRBV2
cdr3_aa: CASSEKGTGGHEQYF
cdr3_nt: TGTGCCAGCAGTGAAAAAGGGACAGGGGGCCACGAGCAGTACTTC

j_call: TRBJ2-2
d_call: NA
clone_size: NA
v_call: TRBV5-6
cdr3_aa: CASSPSGMLFNTGELFF
cdr3_nt: TGTGCCAGCAGCCCCTCTGGAATGCTGTTCAACACCGGGGAGCTGTTTTTT

j_call: TRBJ2-7
d_call: TRBD1
clone_size: many
v_call: TRBV20-1
cdr3_aa: CSAASLQDRGIYEQYF
cdr3_nt: TGCAGTGCTGCAAGCCTTCAGGACAGGGGGATCTACGAGCAGTACTTC

j_call: TRBJ1-6
d_call: TRBD1
clone_size: many
v_call: TRBV13
cdr3_aa: CASSAISGQDNSPLHF
cdr3_nt: TGTGCCAGCAGCGCCATTTCGGGACAGGATAATTCACCCCTCCACTTT

j_call: TRBJ2-7
d_call: TRBD1
clone_size: many
v_call: TRBV20-1
cdr3_aa: CSARGDRGAYEQYF
cdr3_nt: TGCAGTGCTAGAGGGGACAGGGGCGCCTACGAGCAGTACTTC

j_call: TRBJ2-2
d_call: NA
clone_size: once
v_call: TRBV7-2
cdr3_aa: CASSQERGTLNTGELFF
cdr3_nt: TGCGCCAGCAGCCAGGAACGTGGGACTCTGAACACCGGGGAGCTGTTTTTT

j_call: TRBJ1-2
d_call: TRBD1
clone_size: NA
v_call: TRBV19
cdr3_aa: CASSIGGTGGGYTF
cdr3_nt: TGTGCCAGTAGTATAGGGGGGACAGGAGGAGGCTACACCTTC

j_call: TRBJ2-2
d_call: NA
clone_size: few
v_call: TRBV7-8
cdr3_aa: CASSLAGRDITGELFF
cdr3_nt: TGTGCCAGCAGCTTAGCGGGCAGGGATATCACCGGGGAGCTGTTTTTT

j_call: TRBJ1-2
d_call: NA
clone_size: NA
v_call: TRBV7-9
cdr3_aa: CASSLIGPTNYGYTF
cdr3_nt: TGTGCCAGCAGCTTAATCGGGCCAACTAACTATGGCTACACCTTC

j_call: TRBJ1-5
d_call: TRBD1
clone_size: NA
v_call: TRBV6-6
cdr3_aa: CATKGQGGNQPQHF
cdr3_nt: TGTGCCACCAAAGGACAGGGAGGCAATCAGCCCCAGCATTTT

j_call: TRBJ1-5
d_call: TRBD1
clone_size: many
v_call: TRBV10-3
cdr3_aa: CAISDPGQSNQPQHF
cdr3_nt: TGTGCCATCAGTGACCCGGGACAGAGCAATCAGCCCCAGCATTTT

j_call: TRBJ1-1
d_call: TRBD1
clone_size: NA
v_call: TRBV7-3
cdr3_aa: CASSLTGQAYTEAFF
cdr3_nt: TGTGCCAGCAGCTTAACCGGACAGGCGTACACTGAAGCTTTCTTT

j_call: TRBJ2-5
d_call: NA
clone_size: NA
v_call: TRBV7-9
cdr3_aa: CASSSLGGEGETQYF
cdr3_nt: TGTGCCAGCAGCTCACTAGGGGGAGAGGGAGAGACCCAGTACTTC